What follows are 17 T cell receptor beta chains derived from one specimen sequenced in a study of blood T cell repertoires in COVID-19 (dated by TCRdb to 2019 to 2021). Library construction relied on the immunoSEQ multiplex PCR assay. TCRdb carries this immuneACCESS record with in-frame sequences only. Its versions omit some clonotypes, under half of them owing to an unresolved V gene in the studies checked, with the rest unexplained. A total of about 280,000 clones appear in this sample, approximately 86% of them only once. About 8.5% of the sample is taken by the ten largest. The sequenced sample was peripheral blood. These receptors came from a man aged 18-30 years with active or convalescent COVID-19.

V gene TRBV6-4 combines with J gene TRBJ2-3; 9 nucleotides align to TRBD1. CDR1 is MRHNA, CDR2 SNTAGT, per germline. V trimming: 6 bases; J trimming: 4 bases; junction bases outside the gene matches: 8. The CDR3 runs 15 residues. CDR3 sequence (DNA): TGTGCCAGCAGCACAGGGGGCGGCGCGGCAGATACGCAGTATTTT. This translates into CASSTGGGAADTQYF.

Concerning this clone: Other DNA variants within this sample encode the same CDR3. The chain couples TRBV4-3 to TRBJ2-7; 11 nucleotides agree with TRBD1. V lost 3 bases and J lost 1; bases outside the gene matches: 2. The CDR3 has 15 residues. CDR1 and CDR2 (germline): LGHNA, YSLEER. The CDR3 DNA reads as TGCGCCAGCAGCCAGGGGACAGGGGGGTCCTACGAGCAGTACTTC. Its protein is CASSQGTGGSYEQYF.

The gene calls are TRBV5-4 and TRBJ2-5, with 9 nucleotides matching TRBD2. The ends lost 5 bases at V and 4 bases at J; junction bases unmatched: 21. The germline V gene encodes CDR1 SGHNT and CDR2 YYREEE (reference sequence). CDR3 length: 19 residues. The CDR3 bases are TGTGCCAGCAGAAACTGGCTAGCGGGGCCCCTAGAAAAGGGAGAGACCCAGTACTTC. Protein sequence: CASRNWLAGPLEKGETQYF.

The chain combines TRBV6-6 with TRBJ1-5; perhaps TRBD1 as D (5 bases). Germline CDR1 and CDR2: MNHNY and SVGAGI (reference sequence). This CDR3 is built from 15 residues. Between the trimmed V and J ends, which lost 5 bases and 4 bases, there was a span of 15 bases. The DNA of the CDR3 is TGTGCCAGCAGTAGGGGAGAGGGGAGGAATCAGCCCCAGCATTTT. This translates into CASSRGEGRNQPQHF.

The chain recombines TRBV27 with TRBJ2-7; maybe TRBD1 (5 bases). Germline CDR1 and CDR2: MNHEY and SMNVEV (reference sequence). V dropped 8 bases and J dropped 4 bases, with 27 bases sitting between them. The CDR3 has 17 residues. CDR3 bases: TGTGCCAGCCCACTCGACAGCCTACGAGTCACCCTTTACGAGCAGTACTTC. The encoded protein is CASPLDSLRVTLYEQYF.

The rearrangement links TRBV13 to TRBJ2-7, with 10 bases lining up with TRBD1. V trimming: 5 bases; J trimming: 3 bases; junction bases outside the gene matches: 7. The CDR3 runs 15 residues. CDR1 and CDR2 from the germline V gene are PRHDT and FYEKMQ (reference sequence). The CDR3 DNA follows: TGTGCCAGCAGCGGACGGACAGGGGGGTTCTACGAGCAGTACTTC. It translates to CASSGRTGGFYEQYF.

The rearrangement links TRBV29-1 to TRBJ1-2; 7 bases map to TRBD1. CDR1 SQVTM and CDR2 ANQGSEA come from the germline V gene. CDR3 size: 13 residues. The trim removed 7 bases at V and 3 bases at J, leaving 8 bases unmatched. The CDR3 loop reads CSARDRADYGYTF. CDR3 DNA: TGCAGCGCCCGTGACAGGGCGGACTATGGCTACACCTTC.

CDR3 protein: CSASRSGRETQYF. For the CDR3, the DNA is TGCAGTGCTAGTCGATCAGGGAGGGAGACCCAGTACTTC. The chain uses TRBV20-1 and TRBJ2-5; tentatively, D is TRBD2 (6 bases). Germline V CDR1 and CDR2: DFQATT, SNEGSKA (reference sequence). This CDR3 has 13 amino acids. Between the trimmed V and J ends, which lost 3 bases and 5 bases, there was a span of 13 bases.

In DNA, the CDR3 is TGCGCCAGCAGTGAGTCACAGGAGAGCCCTGAAGCTTTCTTT. Translating gives CASSESQESPEAFF. V and J are TRBV10-1 and TRBJ1-1, with D perhaps matching TRBD1 (5 bases). The CDR3 loop spans 14 amino acids. V lost 0 bases and J 6 bases, leaving 11 bases between the germline ends. From germline, CDR1 is WNHNN and CDR2 SYGVQD (reference sequence).

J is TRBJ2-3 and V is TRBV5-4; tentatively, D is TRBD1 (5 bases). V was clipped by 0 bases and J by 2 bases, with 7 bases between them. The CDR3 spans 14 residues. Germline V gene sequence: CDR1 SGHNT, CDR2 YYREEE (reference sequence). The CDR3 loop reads CASSLGGFTDTQYF. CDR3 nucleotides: TGTGCCAGCAGCTTGGGGGGCTTCACAGATACGCAGTATTTT.

CDR3 bases: TGTGCCAGCAGCCAATCAGGGAACAATCAGCCCCAGCATTTT. As protein: CASSQSGNNQPQHF. This chain joins TRBV3-1 (or the pseudogene TRBV3-2) and TRBJ1-5; D might be TRBD1 (5 bases). The length of the CDR3 is 14 residues. Germline V gene sequence: CDR1 LGHDT, CDR2 YNNKEL (reference sequence). V was pared by 2 bases and J by 3 bases, with 8 bases between.

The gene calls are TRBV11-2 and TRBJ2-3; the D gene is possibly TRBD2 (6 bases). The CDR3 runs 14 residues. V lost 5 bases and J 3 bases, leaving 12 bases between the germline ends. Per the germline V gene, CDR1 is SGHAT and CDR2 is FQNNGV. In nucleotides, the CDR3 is TGTGCCAGCAGCCAGGACTATTGGACAGATACGCAGTATTTT. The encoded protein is CASSQDYWTDTQYF.

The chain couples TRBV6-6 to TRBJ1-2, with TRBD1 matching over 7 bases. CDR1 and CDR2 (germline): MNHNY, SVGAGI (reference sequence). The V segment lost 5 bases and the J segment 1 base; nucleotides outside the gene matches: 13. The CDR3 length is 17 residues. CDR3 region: CASSPRDSRFLNYGYTF. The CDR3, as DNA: TGTGCCAGCAGTCCCCGGGACAGCCGATTCCTTAACTATGGCTACACCTTC.

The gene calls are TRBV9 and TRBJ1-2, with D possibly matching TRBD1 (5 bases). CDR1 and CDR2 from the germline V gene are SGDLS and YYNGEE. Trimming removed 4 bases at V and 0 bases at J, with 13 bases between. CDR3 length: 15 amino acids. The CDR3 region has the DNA TGTGCCAGCAGCTCCTGGGGGGGATCTAACTATGGCTACACCTTC. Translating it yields CASSSWGGSNYGYTF.

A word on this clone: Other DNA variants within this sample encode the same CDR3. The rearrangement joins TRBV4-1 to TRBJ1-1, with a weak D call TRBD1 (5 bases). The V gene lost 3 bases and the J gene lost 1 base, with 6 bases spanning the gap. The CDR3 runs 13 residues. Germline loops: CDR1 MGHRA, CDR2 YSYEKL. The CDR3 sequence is CASSHTGNTEAFF. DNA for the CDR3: TGCGCCAGCAGCCATACAGGGAACACTGAAGCTTTCTTT.

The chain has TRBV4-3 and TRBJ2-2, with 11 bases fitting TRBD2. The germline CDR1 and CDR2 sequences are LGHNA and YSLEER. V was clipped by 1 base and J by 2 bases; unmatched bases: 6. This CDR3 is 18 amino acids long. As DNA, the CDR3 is TGCGCCAGCAGCCAAGCGTCTAGCGGGGGGATAAACACCGGGGAGCTGTTTTTT. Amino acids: CASSQASSGGINTGELFF.

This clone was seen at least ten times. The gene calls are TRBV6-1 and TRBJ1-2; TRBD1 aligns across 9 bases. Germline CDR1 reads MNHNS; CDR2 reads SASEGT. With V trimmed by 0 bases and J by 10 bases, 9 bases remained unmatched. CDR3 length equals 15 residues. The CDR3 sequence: CASSEATGGGGLYTF. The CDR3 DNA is TGTGCCAGCAGTGAAGCAACAGGGGGCGGAGGCCTCTACACCTTC.